A single sample gave rise to the 30 T cell receptor beta chains below, sequenced in a study of shared clonotypes between healthy human individuals. The protocol was immunoSEQ multiplex PCR, while the TCRdb copy is restricted to in-frame clones and leaves out a portion. The repertoire holds 600,000 to 800,000 clones, with about two thirds as singletons. Sequenced input: memory CD4+ T cells sorted from blood. Subset defined: CD45RA-negative fraction. The source is a woman younger than 45 in good health.

A single count supports this clone. The chain employs TRBV30 and TRBJ2-5, with D unresolved. The ends were cut back, 3 bases at V and 6 bases at J, with 11 bases in the middle. The CDR3 runs 12 residues. The germline gives CDR1 GTSNPN, CDR2 SVGIG (reference sequence). The CDR3 is CAWSPTSKTQYF. The CDR3 DNA reads TGTGCCTGGAGCCCGACATCTAAGACCCAGTACTTC. Complete variable domain (other parts from reference TRBV30 and TRBJ2-5): SQTIHQWPATLVQPVGSPLSLECTVEGTSNPNLYWYRQAAGRGLQLLFYSVGIGQISSEVPQNLSASRPQDRQFILSSKKLLLSDSGFYLCAWSPTSKTQYFGPGTRLLVL.

As regards this clone: Other nucleotide sequences from this sample produce the same CDR3. The V call is TRBV18, the J call TRBJ2-7; 9 positions match TRBD1. Losses at the gene ends were 3 bases for V and 2 bases for J; bases not matched to a gene: 2. Germline V gene sequence: CDR1 KGHSH, CDR2 LQKENI. The CDR3 is 14 residues long. The CDR3 bases are TGTGCCAGCTCACCGGGACAGGGCGCCTACGAGCAGTACTTC. Its translation is CASSPGQGAYEQYF.

V gene TRBV2 combines with J gene TRBJ2-1; D is undetermined. With 5 bases removed from V and 3 bases from J, the gap between germline ends came to 5 bases. In germline, CDR1 is SNHLY, CDR2 FYNNEI. The CDR3 is 12 residues long. The CDR3 spells CASSSDYNEQFF. CDR3 sequence (DNA): TGTGCCAGCAGTTCCGACTACAATGAGCAGTTCTTC.

The V and J genes are TRBV7-9 and TRBJ2-2; D gene unclear. CDR1 is SEHNR and CDR2 is FQNEAQ in the germline V gene (reference sequence). Between the trimmed V and J ends, which lost 6 bases and 1 base, there was a span of 9 bases. The CDR3 has 14 amino acids. CDR3 bases: TGTGCCAGCAGGGAGAGCCAGAACACCGGGGAGCTGTTTTTT. It codes for CASRESQNTGELFF.

In its sample, this clone was seen once. V usage is TRBV10-3 and J usage is TRBJ2-3; 7 bases agree with TRBD1. The CDR3 is 13 amino acids. Unmatched junction bases numbered 6, after V lost 8 bases and J lost 4 bases. From germline, CDR1 is ENHRY and CDR2 SYGVKD. The CDR3 sequence is CAIGWTGADTQYF. The CDR3 nucleotides are TGTGCCATCGGTTGGACAGGAGCAGATACGCAGTATTTT.

In its sample, this clone was seen once. Other DNA sequences in the same sample also yield this CDR3. The chain is built from TRBV19 and TRBJ2-3; 7 nucleotides align to TRBD2. Germline CDR1 is LNHDA and CDR2 is SQIVND (reference sequence). V dropped 6 bases and J dropped 0; count of bases not matched to a gene: 3. This CDR3 is built from 14 residues. The CDR3 protein is CASRSSGSTDTQYF. CDR3 DNA: TGTGCCAGTAGGTCTAGCGGAAGCACAGATACGCAGTATTTT. Variable domain in full (rest from reference TRBV19 and TRBJ2-3): DGGITQSPKYLFRKEGQNVTLSCEQNLNHDAMYWYRQDPGQGLRLIYYSQIVNDFQKGDIAEGYSVSREKKESFPLTVTSAQKNPTAFYLCASRSSGSTDTQYFGPGTRLTVL.

The chain has TRBV18 and TRBJ2-1; 7 positions match TRBD2. In germline, CDR1 is KGHSH, CDR2 LQKENI. The V segment lost 3 bases and the J segment 4 bases; nucleotides outside the gene matches: 6. This CDR3 has 15 residues. The chain's CDR3 is CASSPRTSLYNEQFF. The CDR3 nucleotides read TGTGCCAGCTCACCCCGGACTAGTTTATACAATGAGCAGTTCTTC. Variable domain in full (rest from reference TRBV18 and TRBJ2-1): NAGVMQNPRHLVRRRGQEARLRCSPMKGHSHVYWYRQLPEEGLKFMVYLQKENIIDESGMPKERFSAEFPKEGPSILRIQQVVRGDSAAYFCASSPRTSLYNEQFFGPGTRLTVL.

The genes are TRBV6-4 and TRBJ2-1; 11 bases match TRBD2. The CDR3 length is 14 residues. CDR1 and CDR2 from the germline V gene are MRHNA and SNTAGT. V shed 3 bases and J 7 bases; nucleotides not matched to a gene: 2. The CDR3 bases are TGTGCCAGCAGTGAACTAGCGGGAGTGAATGAGCAGTTCTTC. This encodes CASSELAGVNEQFF.

The V gene is TRBV7-2, the J gene TRBJ2-7; D perhaps matches TRBD2 (5 bases). The V end was cut by 5 bases, the J end by 0 bases, with 11 bases between. Germline CDR1 and CDR2: SGHTA and FQGNSA. The CDR3 sequence is 14 residues long. CDR3 in DNA: TGTGCCAGCAGCGACGGGATGAGCTCCTACGAGCAGTACTTC. Amino acids: CASSDGMSSYEQYF.

This clone showed up many times. The chain combines TRBV7-9 with TRBJ2-1, with D unresolved. This CDR3 is built from 11 residues. Germline CDR1 SEHNR, CDR2 FQNEAQ (reference sequence). Trimming left V 6 bases short and J 4 bases short, with 4 bases between. CDR3 sequence reads: CASREYNEQFF. DNA for the CDR3: TGTGCCAGCAGGGAATACAATGAGCAGTTCTTC.

This chain links TRBV27 with TRBJ2-2; possible D gene TRBD1, 8 bases. Germline CDR1 MNHEY, CDR2 SMNVEV (reference sequence). This CDR3 comprises 17 residues. Trimming took 2 bases from V and 5 from J, leaving 18 bases between them. The CDR3 sequence is CASSLVQGGLGTGELFF. Here the CDR3 DNA reads TGTGCCAGCAGTTTAGTACAGGGGGGGTTAGGGACCGGGGAGCTGTTTTTT.

The V call is TRBV7-9, the J call TRBJ1-1; D is possibly TRBD1 (5 bases). V lost 2 bases, J lost 4 bases, and 8 bases lay in between. CDR1 SEHNR and CDR2 FQNEAQ come from the germline V gene (reference sequence). The CDR3 is 13 amino acids. CDR3 region: CASSLQGLTEAFF. In DNA form, the CDR3 reads TGTGCCAGCAGCTTACAGGGTCTCACTGAAGCTTTCTTT.

The DNA for the CDR3 is TGTGCCAGCAGTCCGTGTGCACCGATACAAAGTCGGGCCAACGTCCTGACTTTC. It translates to CASSPCAPIQSRANVLTF. The chain links TRBV2 to TRBJ2-6, with D unclear. Looked up from germline, CDR1 is SNHLY and CDR2 is FYNNEI. The CDR3 extends over 18 amino acids. Trimming removed 5 bases from V and 5 bases from J, with 22 bases in between.

This chain connects TRBV11-2 to TRBJ2-1; 7 bases line up with TRBD1. This CDR3 is built from 16 residues. From germline, CDR1 is SGHAT and CDR2 FQNNGV. Trimming at V came to 5 bases and at J to 6 bases, leaving 13 bases not matched to a gene. CDR3 sequence reads: CASSRQGVGLGNEQFF. The CDR3 DNA sequence: TGTGCCAGCAGCCGCCAGGGGGTTGGGTTAGGCAATGAGCAGTTCTTC. Filled out from reference TRBV11-2 and TRBJ2-1, the complete variable domain reads EAGVAQSPRYKIIEKRQSVAFWCNPISGHATLYWYQQILGQGPKLLIQFQNNGVVDDSQLPKDRFSAERLKGVDSTLKIQPAKLEDSAVYLCASSRQGVGLGNEQFFGPGTRLTVL.

The V and J genes are TRBV5-4 and TRBJ2-5; maybe TRBD1 (5 bases). Trimming removed 4 bases from V and 5 bases from J, with 18 bases in between. Germline V lookup: CDR1 SGHNT, CDR2 YYREEE (reference sequence). The CDR3 sequence is 15 residues long. The DNA of the CDR3 is TGTGCCAGCAGCCAAGGTCTGTTCAAGGGGGAGACCCAGTACTTC. It encodes CASSQGLFKGETQYF.

This clone has only a few counts. This sequence joins TRBV27 and TRBJ1-4, with D possibly matching TRBD1 (6 bases). The CDR3 loop spans 16 amino acids. Germline-derived CDR1 and CDR2 are MNHEY and SMNVEV (reference sequence). Trimming left V 2 bases short and J 3 bases short, with 13 bases between. As DNA, the CDR3 is TGTGCCAGCAGTTTAACCGGGGGGGCGCCTAATGAAAAACTGTTTTTT. As protein: CASSLTGGAPNEKLFF.

The chain joins TRBV5-4 to TRBJ1-4; D is possibly TRBD1 (6 bases). In germline, CDR1 is SGHNT, CDR2 YYREEE (reference sequence). The V end was cut by 4 bases, the J end by 11 bases, with 15 bases between. The CDR3 extends over 13 amino acids. The CDR3 sequence: CASSPRPGDKLFF. Here the CDR3 DNA reads TGTGCCAGCAGCCCCCGGCCAGGGGATAAACTGTTTTTT.

The V call is TRBV15, the J call TRBJ2-7; D is possibly TRBD1 (6 bases). V was pared by 3 bases and J by 5 bases, with 14 bases between. This CDR3 contains 14 residues. Germline loops: CDR1 LNHNV, CDR2 YYDKDF (reference sequence). The CDR3 loop is CATSRQTGIHEQYF. For the CDR3, the DNA is TGTGCCACCAGCAGGCAGACAGGCATCCACGAGCAGTACTTC. Drawing the rest from reference TRBV15 and TRBJ2-7, the complete variable domain is DAMVIQNPRYQVTQFGKPVTLSCSQTLNHNVMYWYQQKSSQAPKLLFHYYDKDFNNEADTPDNFQSRRPNTSFCFLDIRSPGLGDTAMYLCATSRQTGIHEQYFGPGTRLTVT.

This rearrangement joins TRBV5-1 to TRBJ1-3; 8 bases line up with TRBD1. This CDR3 spans 14 amino acids. The ends lost 4 bases at V and 3 bases at J; junction bases unmatched: 3. The germline gives CDR1 SGHRS, CDR2 YFSETQ. Here the CDR3 DNA reads TGCGCCAGCAGCCAGACAGGGGATGGAAACACCATATATTTT. Its translation is CASSQTGDGNTIYF.

In this sample, this clone turned up many times. This chain links TRBV5-4 with TRBJ1-1; 7 nucleotides agree with TRBD1. This CDR3 is built from 15 residues. The J segment lost 1 base and the V segment lost 3 bases, leaving 6 bases of the junction unmatched. From germline, CDR1 is SGHNT and CDR2 YYREEE (reference sequence). The DNA of the CDR3 is TGTGCCAGCAGCTCCATCGACAGGGCGAACACTGAAGCTTTCTTT. It specifies CASSSIDRANTEAFF.

This clone was picked up many times. V is TRBV5-6 and J is TRBJ1-4, with 7 bases lining up with TRBD1. V lost 4 bases, J lost 11 bases, and 11 bases stayed unmatched. This CDR3 is built from 14 residues. In germline, CDR1 is SGHDT, CDR2 YYEEEE. CDR3 loop: CASSDRQGRGKLFF. The CDR3 nucleotides are TGTGCCAGCAGCGATAGACAGGGCCGTGGGAAACTGTTTTTT. The variable domain in full, completed from reference TRBV5-6 and TRBJ1-4, reads DAGVTQSPTHLIKTRGQQVTLRCSPKSGHDTVSWYQQALGQGPQFIFQYYEEEERQRGNFPDRFSGHQFPNYSSELNVNALLLGDSALYLCASSDRQGRGKLFFGSGTQLSVL.

V is TRBV4-1 and J is TRBJ1-5, with D possibly matching TRBD1 (6 bases). The CDR3 is 15 amino acids. V lost 2 bases to trimming and J lost 7 bases, with 15 bases between them. Germline V gene lookup returns CDR1 MGHRA and CDR2 YSYEKL. The CDR3 DNA reads as TGCGCCAGCAGCCAATCAGGGGAGGAACGCCAGCCCCAGCATTTT. This sequence encodes CASSQSGEERQPQHF.

The chain joins TRBV7-2 to TRBJ1-1, with D uncertain. Per the germline V gene, CDR1 is SGHTA and CDR2 is FQGNSA. V was pared by 5 bases and J by 2 bases, with 18 bases between. The CDR3 is made up of 16 amino acids. The CDR3 sequence: CASSLAPGGGNTEAFF. CDR3 nucleotides: TGTGCCAGCAGCCTCGCCCCTGGTGGAGGAAACACTGAAGCTTTCTTT.

This chain uses TRBV6-5 with TRBJ1-1, with 7 bases aligning to TRBD1. V lost 2 bases and J lost 5; bases outside the gene matches: 11. Germline V gene sequence: CDR1 MNHEY, CDR2 SVGAGI. CDR3 length: 16 amino acids. The DNA of the CDR3 is TGTGCCAGCAGTTACCTAGCCTCAGGGGGGCAAACTGAAGCTTTCTTT. Amino acids: CASSYLASGGQTEAFF.

The V call is TRBV5-1, the J call TRBJ2-2; possible D gene TRBD1, 6 bases. V dropped 2 bases and J dropped 2 bases, with 7 bases sitting between them. Germline V gene sequence: CDR1 SGHRS, CDR2 YFSETQ. The CDR3 has 14 residues. The CDR3 sequence: CASSFGTNTGELFF. The CDR3 DNA is TGCGCCAGCAGCTTCGGGACAAACACCGGGGAGCTGTTTTTT.

In its sample, this clone was seen a few times. The chain joins TRBV28 to TRBJ1-5; 7 bases map to TRBD1. Germline V CDR1 and CDR2: MDHEN, SYDVKM. V dropped 7 bases and J dropped 9; count of bases not matched to a gene: 15. The CDR3 sequence is 15 residues long. The CDR3: CASIPSRDRTPPQHF. CDR3 bases: TGTGCCAGCATACCATCTCGGGACAGAACACCGCCCCAGCATTTT.

The chain has TRBV7-6 and TRBJ2-7, with 10 nucleotides matching TRBD1. Germline V gives CDR1 SGHVS, CDR2 FNYEAQ. This CDR3 region has 15 residues. V was clipped by 4 bases and J by 5 bases; unmatched bases: 8. As DNA, the CDR3 is TGTGCCAGCAGCTACGGAGGACAGGGGGGCCACGAGCAGTACTTC. Translating it yields CASSYGGQGGHEQYF.

The chain has TRBV2 and TRBJ2-2; 7 nucleotides agree with TRBD2. This CDR3 region has 15 residues. V trimming: 2 bases; J trimming: 4 bases; junction bases outside the gene matches: 4. CDR1 is SNHLY and CDR2 is FYNNEI in the germline V gene. The CDR3 here is CASSEYGGITGELFF. CDR3 in DNA: TGTGCCAGCAGTGAATACGGGGGGATCACCGGGGAGCTGTTTTTT.

This chain uses TRBV21-1 with TRBJ2-7; the table's D call TRBD2 went unverified against the DNA. TRBV21-1 is annotated as a pseudogene. The CDR3 totals 17 residues. CDR3 sequence (DNA): TGTGCCAGCAGCAAAGCCCGCGGGACCGCCAAAACCTACGAGCAGTACTTC. It yields the protein CASSKARGTAKTYEQYF.

This clone was counted once. The rearrangement links TRBV5-6 to TRBJ2-1; 12 bases align to TRBD2. Trimming removed 2 bases from V and 9 bases from J; junction bases left unmatched: 6. CDR1 and CDR2 (germline): SGHDT, YYEEEE. This CDR3 region has 15 residues. CDR3 nucleotides: TGTGCCAGCAGCTTCGGACTAGCGGGACGGGGTGAGCAGTTCTTC. This sequence encodes CASSFGLAGRGEQFF.